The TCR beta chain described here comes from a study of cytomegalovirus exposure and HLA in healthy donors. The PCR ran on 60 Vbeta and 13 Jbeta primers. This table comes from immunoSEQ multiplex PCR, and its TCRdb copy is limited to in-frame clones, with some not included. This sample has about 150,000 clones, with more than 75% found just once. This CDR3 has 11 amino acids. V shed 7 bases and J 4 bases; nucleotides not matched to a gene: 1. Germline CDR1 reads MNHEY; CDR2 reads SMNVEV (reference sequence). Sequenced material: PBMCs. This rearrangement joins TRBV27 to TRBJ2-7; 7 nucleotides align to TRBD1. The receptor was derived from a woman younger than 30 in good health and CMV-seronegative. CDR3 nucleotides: TGTGCCAGCACAGGGGGATACGAGCAGTACTTC. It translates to CASTGGYEQYF.